This entry features one TCR beta chain sequence. The antigen it recognizes is unknown. The sample holds no much larger clone one base away, and base qualities are not on file. The sample originates from a study of T cells after yellow fever vaccination (dated by TCRdb to between 2018 and 2021). For context, the study as a whole: Libraries from fractions with low cell numbers were prepared with the SMART-Seq v4 Ultra Low Input RNA kit. Blood was collected at multiple timepoints before and after primary and secondary immunization, and bulk PBMC replicates and cell subsets were isolated. Two healthy male donors made up the cohort, one aged 18 to 30 years and the other aged 30 to 40 years. To follow T-cell clones before and after primary and booster YFV17D yellow fever vaccination, bulk TCR alpha and beta repertoires were sequenced over time. General findings and caveats noted by the study authors: A small fraction of clonotypes appeared in both the CD4 and CD8 compartments, likely as a result of convergent recombination. The study included only a couple of donors, which limits how far the findings can be generalized. After the booster, most of the clones that had expanded following primary vaccination were detected again (96% of CD4 and around nine tenths of CD8), which suggests that memory was broadly maintained. The secondary T-cell response was weaker than the primary response but faster, peaking on day 5 instead of day 15. Because abundant contaminating clonotypes from the bulk population could be contained in FACS-sorted repertoires, computational filtering was required.

Including the terminal cysteine and phenylalanine, the CDR3 comprises 15 residues. The only DNA kept is the CDR3, 45 bases in frame from the first base. CDR1 and CDR2 are read off the germline V gene as KGHSH and LQKENI. V gives up 2 bases and J gives up 3 bases, and the segment between their germline ends measures 10 bases. What this sample's treatment or condition label stands for: live attenuated yellow fever vaccine strain. PBMCs were isolated from peripheral blood using a standard Ficoll-Paque protocol. Dynabeads CD4 and CD8 positive selection kits were used to isolate the CD4 and CD8 T-cell fractions. TriZol was used to extract RNA from bulk PBMCs, from CD4 and CD8 fractions, and from dextramer-positive and dextramer-negative fractions. TCR cDNA was made using 5'RACE template switching, a step that added a universal primer site and unique molecular identifiers. Priming of cDNA synthesis was performed from both the TCR alpha and TCR beta constant segments. Libraries were amplified in two PCR steps, with sample barcodes and sequencing adapters added in the second step. Libraries were sequenced on Illumina HiSeq 2500 (2x100 bp) or NovaSeq (2x150 bp). As for the authors' bioinformatics: MIGEC handled demultiplexing of reads and collapsing into UMI consensus sequences, while MiXCR performed V(D)J alignment. Vaccine-responding clonotypes were defined with edgeR using replicate PBMC samples, requiring FDR below 0.01 and a log2 fold change above 5 up to day 15. CD4 or CD8 identity was assigned to each bulk clonotype according to whether the clonotype was present at higher abundance in the sequenced CD4 repertoire or the sequenced CD8 repertoire. In-frame beta chains were kept once TCRdb had trimmed the public reads at Q25 with fastp and called clones with MiXCR. Entries that share a CDR3 protein sequence are merged under the most common genes and DNA. The V and J calls reflect TCRdb's pipeline rather than the authors' work. This sample lists roughly 260,000 distinct CDR3 sequences; roughly 13% were detected once. The top ten clones comprise about 0.51% of the sample.

This receptor was identified in a man aged 25-45 years who received the YFV17D yellow fever vaccine. The receptor chain draws on TRBV18 and TRBJ1-4; the D gene lacks a confident call. Sequencing used CD4+ T cells sorted from PBMCs, obtained 45 days after the yellow fever booster vaccination. The DNA is as follows: TGTGCCAGCTCACCATCTTCCAGTCCTAATGAAAAACTGTTTTTT. This yields the protein CASSPSSSPNEKLFF.